This T cell receptor beta chain is from a study of control samples from healthy donors and cancer patients. Clones were read by immunoSEQ multiplex PCR, and TCRdb kept only the in-frame ones, dropping some. The sample carries about 160,000 clones, about 95% recorded once. The V and J ends lost 7 bases and 5 bases respectively, with 18 bases between them. This CDR3 contains 14 residues. This TCR derives from a man aged 55 to 70 with colorectal cancer. Sequenced material: PBMCs. This rearrangement joins TRBV23-1 to TRBJ2-7; D is unclear. TRBV23-1 is recorded as an ORF, its role being uncertain. The CDR3 loop reads CASTPGTDPHEQYF. Here the CDR3 DNA reads TGCGCCAGCACCCCTGGAACGGATCCCCACGAGCAGTACTTC.